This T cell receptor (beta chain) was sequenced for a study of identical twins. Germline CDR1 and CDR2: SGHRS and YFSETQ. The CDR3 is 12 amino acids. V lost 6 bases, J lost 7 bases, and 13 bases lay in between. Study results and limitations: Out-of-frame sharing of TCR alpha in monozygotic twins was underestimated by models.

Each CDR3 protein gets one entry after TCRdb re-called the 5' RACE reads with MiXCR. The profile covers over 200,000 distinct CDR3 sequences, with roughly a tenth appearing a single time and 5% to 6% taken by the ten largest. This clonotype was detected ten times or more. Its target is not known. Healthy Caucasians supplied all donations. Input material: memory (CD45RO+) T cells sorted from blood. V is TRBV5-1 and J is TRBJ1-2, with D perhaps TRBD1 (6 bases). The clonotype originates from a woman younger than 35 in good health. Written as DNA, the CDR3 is TGCGCCAGCAAGGGGGGCGATAGTGGCTACACCTTC. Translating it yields CASKGGDSGYTF. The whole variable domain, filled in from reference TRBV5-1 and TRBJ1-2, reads KAGVTQTPRYLIKTRGQQVTLSCSPISGHRSVSWYQQTPGQGLQFLFEYFSETQRNKGNFPGRFSGRQFSNSRSEMNVSTLELGDSALYLCASKGGDSGYTFGSGTRLTVV.